The text below deals with one T cell receptor beta chain. The sample originates from a study of cytomegalovirus exposure and HLA in healthy donors. PCR was performed using 60 Vbeta and 13 Jbeta primers. Repertoires were generated with immunoSEQ multiplex PCR, while TCRdb's copy carries only in-frame clones and drops some. Here the sample spans 110,000 to 150,000 clones, 70% being singletons. Germline V gene lookup returns CDR1 MNHNS and CDR2 SASEGT. There are 12 residues in the CDR3. V shed 5 bases and J shed 8 bases, with 12 bases lying between them. The chain has TRBV6-1 and TRBJ1-2, with D tentatively TRBD1 (6 bases). This TCR was sampled from an older woman in good health and CMV-seropositive. Sample: PBMCs. CDR3 in amino acids: CASSSGVGGYTF. The CDR3 DNA follows: TGTGCCAGCAGTTCAGGGGTAGGCGGCTACACCTTC.